This TCR beta chain was recovered during a study of blood T cells in healthy people across ages. This clonotype was detected once. Through a sample-barcoded 5' primer and a J-beta primer mix, a second PCR was run for roughly 7 to 11 cycles. TCRdb reprocessed the 5' RACE reads with MiXCR, giving one entry per CDR3 protein. The sample records more than 750,000 distinct CDR3 sequences, 29% being singletons. V shed 5 bases, J shed 7 bases, and the junction held 19 bases outside the gene matches. CDR3 size: 18 residues. The V gene's germline CDR1 is MGHDK and CDR2 SYGVNS. The data were also submitted as part of a second study, on T cells of mothers and their children. That study reports: Inherited differences only slightly affect thymic shaping of TCR recombination output.

The chain employs TRBV25-1 and TRBJ2-7, with 11 nucleotides matching TRBD2. The sample was blood. The clonotype originates from a woman in her 40s in good health. The CDR3 loop reads CASSLTPGTSGSYNEQYF. CDR3 bases: TGTGCCAGCAGTTTAACGCCCGGGACTAGCGGATCCTACAATGAGCAGTACTTC.